This T cell receptor (beta chain) derives from a study of blood T cell repertoires in COVID-19. Study details: COVID-19 samples from acute and convalescent phases originated in the United States, Italy and Spain. In each case, the material was cDNA or gDNA derived from T cells, B-cell-depleted T cells, or PBMCs.

This CDR3 comprises 14 residues. Germline V lookup: CDR1 MNHEY, CDR2 SVGAGI. V dropped 8 bases and J dropped 5; count of bases not matched to a gene: 9. As originally analysed: Amplification of reference gene primers was used by the study to estimate nucleated cell counts. The repertoire was sequenced with immunoSEQ multiplex PCR; TCRdb's copy has only in-frame clones and lacks some. Clone size and the V and J calls come from that table; the DNA yielded D and trimming. The table records about 26,000 clones, 81% of them present only once. In its sample, this clone was seen once. This TCR came from a man in his fifties with active or convalescent COVID-19. The chain uses TRBV6-5 and TRBJ2-1; 7 bases line up with TRBD2. The sequencing sample was made of peripheral blood. The chain's CDR3 is CASGGDRGDNEQFF. CDR3 nucleotide sequence: TGTGCCAGCGGGGGGGACCGAGGGGACAATGAGCAGTTCTTC.